This T cell receptor beta chain came from a study of cytomegalovirus exposure and HLA in healthy donors. Whole-study results and caveats: The authors confirmed in vitro that three CMV-associated chains were specific for CMV antigens.

The CDR3 has 14 amino acids. Trimming shortened V by 0 bases and J by 6 bases, and 11 bases separated the two germline ends. Germline V gene lookup returns CDR1 KGHSH and CDR2 LQKENI. The study ran its PCR with 60 Vbeta and 13 Jbeta primers. Libraries were prepared by immunoSEQ multiplex PCR; TCRdb keeps only in-frame clonotypes and omits some of them. The table records some 130,000 clones, about 72% of them present only once. Turning to this clone: No antigen is known for it.

The chain uses TRBV18 and TRBJ1-2; the D is unclear. This TCR derives from a female donor in good health and CMV-seronegative. The sample taken for sequencing was PBMCs. CDR3 sequence (DNA): TGTGCCAGCTCACCACCGGACTGGAGGCATGGCTACACCTTC. Protein: CASSPPDWRHGYTF.